This TCR beta chain was recovered during a study of read filtering for tumor transcriptome and immune sequencing. About the research overall: DNase treatment preceded whole-transcriptome library preparation. Study-wide results and caveats: This fraction held mixed bone marrow immune cells after CD138-negative sorting. In IR-seq, single-read clonotypes were about 80% of clonotypes but around 4% of reads.

V lost 6 bases, J lost 6 bases, and 7 bases stayed unmatched. The germline gives CDR1 MNHEY, CDR2 SVGEGT. The CDR3 is 14 amino acids. There are many counts of this clonotype. No antigen is known for it. This library used roughly 400 ng RNA and molecular barcoded adaptors spanning alpha/delta and beta/gamma chains. Each CDR3 protein gets one entry after TCRdb re-called the reads with MiXCR. The sample gives 94,000 or so distinct CDR3 sequences, more than 9% of which show up once; more than 12% is in the top ten. This chain joins TRBV6-2 or TRBV6-3 and TRBJ1-1, with 10 positions matching TRBD1. The clonotype originates from a donor at least 40 years old with multiple myeloma. The sample consisted of a population of CD138-negative cells sorted from bone marrow. For the CDR3, the DNA is TGTGCCAGCAGGACAGGGACAGGGGTCTCTGAAGCTTTCTTT. Its protein product is CASRTGTGVSEAFF.